These 16 T cell receptor beta chains originate from one sample sequenced in a study of T cells in Graves' hyperthyroidism and ophthalmopathy. From RNA transcripts, TCR beta CDR3 regions were amplified. The HTBI primer set was used in a first-round RT-PCR of the TCR CDR3. TCRdb processed the multiplex PCR reads anew with MiXCR; each CDR3 protein has one entry. Of 250,000 to 350,000 distinct CDR3 sequences listed, 15% to 20% are singletons. Sample: blood. All receptors derive from a woman aged 60-70 years with Graves' ophthalmopathy.

This clonotype has at least ten counts. This chain joins TRBV2 and TRBJ2-7; no reliable D call. The germline gives CDR1 SNHLY, CDR2 FYNNEI. This CDR3 has 14 amino acids. The V and J ends lost 6 bases and 0 bases respectively, with 12 bases between them. As DNA, the CDR3 is TGTGCCAGCAGCCGCGACGTAAGCTCCTACGAGCAGTACTTC. This gives the protein CASSRDVSSYEQYF.

This clonotype was counted ten times or more. The chain is built from TRBV20-1 and TRBJ2-5, with unresolved D. The ends were cut back, 5 bases at V and 4 bases at J, with 14 bases in the middle. CDR1 is DFQATT and CDR2 is SNEGSKA in the germline V gene (reference sequence). The CDR3 is 13 residues long. The CDR3, as DNA: TGCAGTGCTCATCTAGAAAAAGGAGAGACCCAGTACTTC. It specifies CSAHLEKGETQYF.

This clonotype has a count of ten or more. The chain couples TRBV5-6 to TRBJ2-7, with D tentatively TRBD1 or TRBD2 (6 bases each). Germline assignment: CDR1 SGHDT and CDR2 YYEEEE. The length of the CDR3 is 13 residues. V dropped 6 bases and J dropped 5 bases, with 15 bases sitting between them. The CDR3 DNA reads as TGTGCCAGCAACCGGGGGCCGTTACACGAGCAGTACTTC. Its translation is CASNRGPLHEQYF. The full variable domain, in which reference TRBV5-6 and TRBJ2-7 provide the parts outside the CDR3, is DAGVTQSPTHLIKTRGQQVTLRCSPKSGHDTVSWYQQALGQGPQFIFQYYEEEERQRGNFPDRFSGHQFPNYSSELNVNALLLGDSALYLCASNRGPLHEQYFGPGTRLTVT.

The chain uses TRBV19 and TRBJ2-1, with D tentatively TRBD1 (6 bases). This CDR3 spans 16 amino acids. V lost 7 bases and J lost 2, with 18 bases in between. Germline V gene data show CDR1 as LNHDA and CDR2 as SQIVND (reference sequence). CDR3 in DNA: TGTGCCAGTACCAAGGGGGTTAGCTTGGCCTACAATGAGCAGTTCTTC. It yields the protein CASTKGVSLAYNEQFF.

Details on this clonotype: The junction and the germline gene differ at one end; a read error may be behind it. The rearrangement joins TRBV5-1 to TRBJ2-5; maybe TRBD2 (5 bases). Germline V gene sequence: CDR1 SGHRS, CDR2 YFSETQ. The CDR3 spans 17 residues. The CDR3 reads CASSLGGLGPYQGTQYF. The CDR3 DNA reads as TGCGCCAGCAGCTTGGGAGGGCTGGGCCCGTACCAAGGGACCCAGTACTTC.

The sample holds many counts of this clonotype. The chain joins TRBV11-2 to TRBJ2-7; D is undetermined. Per germline, CDR1 SGHAT and CDR2 FQNNGV. The CDR3 runs 15 residues. V dropped 1 base and J dropped 1 base, with 11 bases sitting between them. CDR3 DNA: TGTGCCAGCAGCTTAGGAGGCAGTAAATCCTACGAGCAGTACTTC. This encodes CASSLGGSKSYEQYF. Using reference TRBV11-2 and TRBJ2-7 for the parts outside the CDR3, the full variable domain is EAGVAQSPRYKIIEKRQSVAFWCNPISGHATLYWYQQILGQGPKLLIQFQNNGVVDDSQLPKDRFSAERLKGVDSTLKIQPAKLEDSAVYLCASSLGGSKSYEQYFGPGTRLTVT.

This chain uses TRBV29-1 with TRBJ2-6; 8 bases agree with TRBD2. The trim removed 5 bases at V and 3 bases at J, leaving 3 bases unmatched. The CDR3 extends over 14 amino acids. Per germline, CDR1 SQVTM and CDR2 ANQGSEA. The CDR3 spells CSVSGGVGANVLTF. CDR3 sequence (DNA): TGCAGCGTTTCCGGGGGGGTTGGGGCCAACGTCCTGACTTTC.

This clonotype came up many times. This chain connects TRBV20-1 to TRBJ1-2, with D uncertain. V shed 1 base and J shed 4 bases, with 10 bases lying between them. The germline V gene encodes CDR1 DFQATT and CDR2 SNEGSKA (reference sequence). This CDR3 has 13 amino acids. The CDR3: CSARVEGSYGYTF. Written as DNA, the CDR3 is TGCAGTGCTAGAGTCGAGGGTAGCTATGGCTACACCTTC.

This clonotype has at least ten counts. The chain links TRBV5-1 to TRBJ1-2; a possible D gene is TRBD1 (6 bases). Germline V gene sequence: CDR1 SGHRS, CDR2 YFSETQ. The CDR3 has 13 amino acids. Between the trimmed V and J ends, which lost 4 bases and 6 bases, there was a span of 13 bases. This CDR3 reads CASSVQGTDGYTF. CDR3 nucleotides: TGCGCCAGCAGCGTTCAGGGGACGGATGGCTACACCTTC.

This clonotype was observed at least ten times. CDR3 sequence (DNA): TGCGCCAGCAGCTATGACGGGACAGACGACTACGAGCAGTACTTC. The encoded protein is CASSYDGTDDYEQYF. The chain employs TRBV5-1 and TRBJ2-7, with TRBD1 matching over 7 bases. Looked up from germline, CDR1 is SGHRS and CDR2 is YFSETQ. Trimming cost V 3 bases and J 3 bases; bases outside gene matches: 9. The CDR3 runs 15 residues.

This clonotype was detected a few times. V usage is TRBV2 and J usage is TRBJ2-3, with unresolved D. The CDR3 has 12 amino acids. Germline V gene data show CDR1 as SNHLY and CDR2 as FYNNEI. The V end was cut by 6 bases, the J end by 6 bases, with 10 bases between. CDR3 region: CASRKGSDTQYF. CDR3 in DNA: TGTGCCAGCAGGAAGGGCTCGGATACGCAGTATTTT.

In this sample, this clonotype turned up many times. The J gene is TRBJ2-7, the V gene TRBV7-2; 9 bases fit TRBD2. Germline CDR1 reads SGHTA; CDR2 reads FQGNSA. The CDR3 loop spans 17 amino acids. V was pared by 5 bases and J by 3 bases, with 14 bases of the junction left unmatched. CDR3 nucleotides: TGTGCCAGCAGCGAAGGTCCCTCTCTAGCGGGGAGCTACGAGCAGTACTTC. It specifies CASSEGPSLAGSYEQYF.

This clonotype was seen at least ten times. The V gene is TRBV6-6, the J gene TRBJ1-2, with D uncertain. CDR1 is MNHNY, CDR2 SVGAGI, per germline (reference sequence). The length of the CDR3 is 13 residues. V lost 2 bases, J lost 6 bases, and 10 bases lay in between. The CDR3 DNA sequence: TGTGCCAGCAGTTACAGAGGGTCCCATGGCTACACCTTC. Residues: CASSYRGSHGYTF.

This sequence joins TRBV5-5 and TRBJ1-2; 9 bases map to TRBD1. The ends lost 2 bases at V and 7 bases at J; junction bases unmatched: 15. In germline, CDR1 is SGHKS, CDR2 YYEKEE (reference sequence). CDR3 length equals 17 residues. CDR3 in amino acids: CASSLLPTGGRLSGYTF. The DNA of the CDR3 is TGTGCCAGCAGCTTACTACCGACAGGGGGAAGACTTAGTGGCTACACCTTC.

This clonotype was picked up a small number of times. The chain is built from TRBV10-2 and TRBJ1-5; D is unresolved. This CDR3 contains 12 residues. The V end lost 2 bases, the J end lost 6 bases, and 5 bases lay between the germline ends. Germline V gene data show CDR1 as WSHSY and CDR2 as SAAADI. DNA for the CDR3: TGCGCCAGCAGTGAGAAGGGTCAGCCCCAGCATTTT. It is translated as CASSEKGQPQHF.

This clonotype showed up just once. The genes are TRBV27 and TRBJ2-7, with D tentatively TRBD1 or TRBD2 (5 bases each). This CDR3 comprises 15 residues. The V and J ends lost 6 bases and 2 bases respectively, with 17 bases between them. Germline CDR1 reads MNHEY; CDR2 reads SMNVEV (reference sequence). CDR3 protein: CASRQSGTFTYEQYF. The CDR3 nucleotides are TGTGCCAGCAGACAGTCCGGGACGTTTACCTACGAGCAGTACTTC.